Reported below is one T cell receptor (beta chain). The source of the sample is a study of blood T cell repertoires in COVID-19. About the study: The origin of the acute and convalescent COVID-19 samples was the United States, Italy and Spain. PBMCs, B-cell-depleted T cells, or T cells were the source of the cDNA or gDNA that made up the material.

CDR3 size: 16 residues. Germline CDR1 MNHNY, CDR2 SVGAGI (reference sequence). Trimming stripped 0 bases from V and 8 bases from J, with 17 bases between. Clones were sequenced by immunoSEQ multiplex PCR, and TCRdb holds only the in-frame ones, with some missing. The sample lists around 70,000 clones, over 75% occurring once. This sequence was found in an elderly woman with active or convalescent COVID-19. The chain employs TRBV6-6 and TRBJ1-3; D is unclear. The source material was peripheral blood. The CDR3 DNA reads as TGTGCCAGCAGTTACTCGTTGTGGGGTCGGGGAGACACCATATATTTT. This encodes CASSYSLWGRGDTIYF.